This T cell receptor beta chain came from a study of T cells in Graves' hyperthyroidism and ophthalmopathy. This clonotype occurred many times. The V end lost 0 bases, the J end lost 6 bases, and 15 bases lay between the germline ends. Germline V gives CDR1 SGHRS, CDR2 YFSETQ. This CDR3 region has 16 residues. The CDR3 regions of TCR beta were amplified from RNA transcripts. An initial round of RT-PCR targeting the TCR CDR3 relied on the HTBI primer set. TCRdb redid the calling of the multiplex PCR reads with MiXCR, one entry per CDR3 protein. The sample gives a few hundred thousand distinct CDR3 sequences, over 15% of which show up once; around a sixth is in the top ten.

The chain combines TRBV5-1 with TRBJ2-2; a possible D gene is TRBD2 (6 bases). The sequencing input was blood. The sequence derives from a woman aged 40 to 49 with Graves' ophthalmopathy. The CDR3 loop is CASSLGGGMIPGELFF. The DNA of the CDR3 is TGCGCCAGCAGCTTGGGAGGCGGGATGATCCCCGGGGAGCTGTTTTTT.